The T cell receptor beta chain described here comes from a study of cytomegalovirus exposure and HLA in healthy donors. Primers: 60 Vbeta forward and 13 Jbeta reverse. Method: immunoSEQ multiplex PCR; TCRdb's copy keeps in-frame clones and lacks some. The listing records tens of thousands of clones. CDR3 length equals 17 residues. CDR1 LGHNA and CDR2 YSLEER come from the germline V gene. As for this clone: At one end the junction does not follow the germline gene, possibly because of a read error.

The sequencing input was PBMCs. The origin of this receptor is a female donor in good health and CMV-seropositive. The chain couples TRBV4-3 to TRBJ2-3; TRBD2 matches 9 bases. Here the CDR3 DNA reads TGCGCCAGCAGCCAAGATATAGGCGGGGGGGCTAGAGATAAGCAGTATTTT. Protein product: CASSQDIGGGARDKQYF.